This T cell receptor (beta chain) emerged from a study of T cells in Graves' hyperthyroidism and ophthalmopathy. Study outcomes and limitations: Blood also contained most expanded thyroid clonotypes above 0.001. In simple terms, a model built on 13 V-J features told ophthalmopathy apart from stable hyperthyroidism.

Amplification yielded TCR beta CDR3 regions, with RNA transcripts as the source. The HTBI primer set was used in a first-round RT-PCR of the TCR CDR3. Each CDR3 protein gets one entry after TCRdb re-called the multiplex PCR reads with MiXCR. Of a few hundred thousand distinct CDR3 sequences listed, around 45% are singletons. Worth noting for this clonotype: The target antigen is unknown.

For Graves' hyperthyroidism to be stable, ophthalmopathy could not progress within 18 months. Germline V CDR1 and CDR2: SGHNT, YYREEE (reference sequence). V gave up 1 base and J gave up 2 bases, with 13 bases separating them. This CDR3 is 15 amino acids long. This chain links TRBV5-4 with TRBJ2-7; a possible D gene is TRBD2 (5 bases). Specimen: peripheral blood or thyroid tissue (not recorded which). This receptor was taken from a woman in her late teens or twenties with Graves' hyperthyroidism. The CDR3 loop reads CASSLSSSITYEQYF. CDR3 DNA: TGTGCCAGCAGCTTGTCTAGCTCTATCACCTACGAGCAGTACTTC.